What follows are 15 T cell receptor beta chains derived from one specimen sequenced in a study of CD8 T cells in Susac syndrome. Roughly 0.5 to 1 ug RNA was reverse transcribed with random hexamers. TCRdb re-derived calls from the immunoSEQ multiplex PCR reads in MiXCR, one entry per CDR3 protein. Of under 250,000 distinct CDR3 sequences in the sample, approximately 94% were seen once. Sequenced: CD4+ T cells from PBMCs. The receptors were sampled from a human donor with Susac syndrome.

The chain recombines TRBV4-3 with TRBJ1-4, with 8 bases aligning to TRBD1. The CDR3 has 16 amino acids. The ends lost 0 bases at V and 8 bases at J; junction bases unmatched: 8. The germline CDR1 and CDR2 sequences are LGHNA and YSLEER. This CDR3 is CASSQDRTGYHEKLFF. The DNA for the CDR3 is TGCGCCAGCAGCCAAGATCGGACAGGGTATCACGAAAAACTGTTTTTT.

CDR3 residues: CASSKHRDTNEQYF. For the CDR3, the DNA is TGTGCCAGCAGCAAGCACCGGGACACCAACGAGCAGTACTTC. The J gene is TRBJ2-7, the V gene TRBV7-9; the D gene is possibly TRBD1 (6 bases). This CDR3 spans 14 amino acids. CDR1 is SEHNR, CDR2 FQNEAQ, per germline (reference sequence). The V gene lost 5 bases and the J gene lost 5 bases, with 16 bases spanning the gap.

For this clonotype: The germline gene is not matched at one end of the junction; a read error may be the cause. The genes are TRBV5-1 and TRBJ1-5, with 8 bases that match TRBD1. From germline, CDR1 is SGHRS and CDR2 YFSETQ. The CDR3 is 15 residues long. The CDR3 spells CASSLGTGLNRPQHF. The CDR3 DNA reads as TGCGCCAGCAGCTTGGGGACAGGGTTAAATCGGCCCCAGCATTTT.

This chain links TRBV20-1 with TRBJ2-7, with D unresolved. Per the germline V gene, CDR1 is DFQATT and CDR2 is SNEGSKA (reference sequence). Trimming removed 4 bases from V and 0 bases from J, with 10 bases in between. This CDR3 is built from 13 residues. This CDR3 reads CSAKQPSSYEQYF. DNA of the CDR3: TGCAGTGCTAAACAGCCGAGCTCCTACGAGCAGTACTTC.

The CDR3: CSANPRSPNTGELFF. DNA of the CDR3: TGCAGTGCTAATCCTCGGTCCCCGAACACCGGGGAGCTGTTTTTT. J is TRBJ2-2 and V is TRBV20-1; D remains ambiguous. Germline assignment: CDR1 DFQATT and CDR2 SNEGSKA (reference sequence). CDR3 length: 15 residues. Trimming left V 4 bases short and J 0 bases short, with 12 bases between.

This chain's CDR3 is CASSVAVRGEQYF. In DNA, the CDR3 is TGTGCCAGCAGCGTAGCCGTCAGGGGCGAGCAGTACTTC. This chain connects TRBV9 to TRBJ2-7; possibly TRBD1 for D (6 bases). V lost 0 bases to trimming and J lost 6 bases, with 10 bases between them. CDR1 and CDR2 (germline): SGDLS, YYNGEE. The CDR3 loop spans 13 amino acids.

V and J are TRBV6-2 or TRBV6-3 and TRBJ2-1; D is perhaps TRBD2 (7 bases). The CDR3 is 17 residues long. Per germline, CDR1 MNHEY and CDR2 SVGEGT. V was clipped by 2 bases and J by 8 bases, with 22 bases between them. This CDR3 reads CASSYLRGGANWDEQFF. The CDR3, as DNA: TGTGCCAGCAGTTACCTACGAGGGGGGGCCAATTGGGATGAGCAGTTCTTC.

This clonotype occurred once. The V and J genes are TRBV6-2 or TRBV6-3 and TRBJ2-1; 7 bases align to TRBD2. The CDR3 consists of 16 residues. V dropped 6 bases and J dropped 0; count of bases not matched to a gene: 8. CDR1 is MNHEY, CDR2 SVGEGT, per germline. The CDR3 sequence: CASSPTSGDSYNEQFF. CDR3 in DNA: TGTGCCAGCAGCCCGACAAGCGGGGACTCCTACAATGAGCAGTTCTTC.

This clonotype appeared once. This sequence joins TRBV6-5 and TRBJ1-2; possibly TRBD1 for D (6 bases). The CDR3 loop spans 14 amino acids. The germline V gene has CDR1 MNHEY and CDR2 SVGAGI. Trimming took off 5 bases at V and 5 bases at J, with 15 bases between the two ends. CDR3 loop: CASSPLTGTYGYTF. The CDR3 region has the DNA TGTGCCAGCAGTCCACTAACAGGGACGTATGGCTACACCTTC.

The rearrangement uses TRBV6-2 or TRBV6-3 and TRBJ2-4; a weak D match, TRBD2 (5 bases). Per the germline V gene, CDR1 is MNHEY and CDR2 is SVGEGT. Trimming stripped 6 bases from V and 5 bases from J, with 11 bases between. The CDR3 has 13 amino acids. Here the CDR3 reads CASSFGLENIQYF. CDR3 coding DNA: TGTGCCAGCAGCTTCGGACTGGAAAACATTCAGTACTTC.

The genes are TRBV20-1 and TRBJ1-4; a possible D gene is TRBD1 (5 bases). CDR1 DFQATT and CDR2 SNEGSKA come from the germline V gene (reference sequence). V lost 4 bases, J lost 8 bases, and 17 bases lay in between. The CDR3 extends over 14 amino acids. CDR3: CSAMGLVSGEKLFF. In nucleotides, the CDR3 is TGCAGTGCTATGGGACTGGTTTCCGGGGAAAAACTGTTTTTT.

The chain joins TRBV11-2 to TRBJ2-5, with D perhaps TRBD1 (6 bases). CDR3 length: 19 amino acids. Germline-derived CDR1 and CDR2 are SGHAT and FQNNGV. Deletions cut 0 bases from V and 2 bases from J, with 22 bases between. The CDR3: CASSLDQLMDSRLQETQYF. In nucleotides, the CDR3 is TGTGCCAGCAGCTTAGATCAATTGATGGACAGCCGATTACAAGAGACCCAGTACTTC.

The J gene is TRBJ2-2, the V gene TRBV5-1; TRBD1 might be the D (6 bases). Trimming took 2 bases from V and 0 from J, leaving 8 bases between them. CDR1 is SGHRS, CDR2 YFSETQ, per germline. This CDR3 has 15 amino acids. The CDR3 loop reads CASSFAGANTGELFF. The CDR3 nucleotides read TGCGCCAGCAGCTTTGCAGGGGCGAACACCGGGGAGCTGTTTTTT.

The J gene is TRBJ1-1, the V gene TRBV24-1; D may be TRBD1 (5 bases). The V gene lost 5 bases and the J gene lost 10 bases, with 10 bases spanning the gap. CDR1 is KGHDR, CDR2 SFDVKD, per germline. This CDR3 is built from 11 residues. The CDR3 nucleotides read TGTGCCACCAGTGGTTTCGGGGGAGCTTTCTTT. Its translation: CATSGFGGAFF.

The CDR3 reads CASSLNSPQPQHF. In DNA, the CDR3 is TGTGCCAGCAGCCTCAACAGCCCTCAGCCCCAGCATTTT. The chain uses TRBV3-1 and TRBJ1-5; D gene unclear. In germline, CDR1 is LGHDT, CDR2 YNNKEL (reference sequence). The V and J ends lost 4 bases and 6 bases respectively, with 10 bases between them. The CDR3 sequence is 13 residues long.